The rows below give T cell receptor beta chains drawn from one sample of a study of blood T cell repertoires in COVID-19. The protocol was immunoSEQ multiplex PCR, while the TCRdb copy is restricted to in-frame clones and leaves out a portion. The sample lists over 200,000 clones; over 70% were seen once. Specimen: PBMCs or T cells enriched from blood (not recorded which). These receptors were obtained from a woman in her 30s who had been exposed to COVID-19. Both conserved end residues are part of each CDR3. A D gene is named only where the DNA matches it firmly. Clone size is shown for a subset of rows, as once, few, many or a class of expanded clone.

CDR3 length: 15
clone size: .
D gene: .
V gene: TRBV3-1/TRBV3-2
J gene: TRBJ2-1
CDR3 protein: CASSEALRAHNEQFF
CDR3 DNA: TGTGCCAGCAGCGAGGCCCTCAGGGCCCACAATGAGCAGTTCTTC

CDR3 length: 13
clone size: .
D gene: TRBD2
V gene: TRBV9
J gene: TRBJ2-1
CDR3 protein: CASSVADSGKQFF
CDR3 DNA: TGTGCCAGCAGCGTAGCCGATAGCGGGAAGCAGTTCTTC

CDR3 length: 13
clone size: .
D gene: .
V gene: TRBV28
J gene: TRBJ2-3
CDR3 protein: CASSLGPWDTQYF
CDR3 DNA: TGTGCCAGCAGTTTAGGGCCGTGGGATACGCAGTATTTT

CDR3 length: 14
clone size: .
D gene: TRBD1
V gene: TRBV30
J gene: TRBJ1-2
CDR3 protein: CAWSRTGSGYGYTF
CDR3 DNA: TGTGCCTGGAGCCGGACAGGGTCGGGCTATGGCTACACCTTC

CDR3 length: 17
clone size: .
D gene: TRBD2
V gene: TRBV11-2
J gene: TRBJ2-7
CDR3 protein: CASSRKTSGITSYEQYF
CDR3 DNA: TGTGCCAGCAGCCGAAAGACTAGCGGGATTACCTCCTACGAGCAGTACTTC

CDR3 length: 15
clone size: .
D gene: .
V gene: TRBV6-5
J gene: TRBJ1-2
CDR3 protein: CASARLEKQAYGYTF
CDR3 DNA: TGTGCCAGCGCTCGATTAGAAAAACAGGCTTATGGCTACACCTTC

CDR3 length: 15
clone size: once
D gene: TRBD2
V gene: TRBV29-1
J gene: TRBJ2-7
CDR3 protein: CSVMGLAGLLYEQYF
CDR3 DNA: TGCAGCGTGATGGGACTAGCGGGATTGTTGTACGAGCAGTACTTC

CDR3 length: 15
clone size: .
D gene: .
V gene: TRBV4-1
J gene: TRBJ2-1
CDR3 protein: CASRPEGASYNEQFF
CDR3 DNA: TGCGCCAGCAGACCGGAGGGGGCTTCCTACAATGAGCAGTTCTTC

CDR3 length: 15
clone size: .
D gene: TRBD1
V gene: TRBV28
J gene: TRBJ1-1
CDR3 protein: CASSPGPGGASEAFF
CDR3 DNA: TGTGCCAGCAGTCCAGGGCCAGGGGGCGCCTCTGAAGCTTTCTTT

CDR3 length: 11
clone size: once
D gene: TRBD1
V gene: TRBV12-3/TRBV12-4
J gene: TRBJ1-1
CDR3 protein: CASRRTGWAFF
CDR3 DNA: TGTGCCAGCAGGAGGACAGGGTGGGCTTTCTTT

CDR3 length: 14
clone size: .
D gene: .
V gene: TRBV29-1
J gene: TRBJ1-1
CDR3 protein: CSVEGRGINTEAFF
CDR3 DNA: TGCAGCGTTGAGGGCAGGGGAATCAACACTGAAGCTTTCTTT

CDR3 length: 13
clone size: .
D gene: TRBD1
V gene: TRBV7-2
J gene: TRBJ2-7
CDR3 protein: CASSRDRGGEQYF
CDR3 DNA: TGTGCCAGCAGCCGGGACAGGGGAGGCGAGCAGTACTTC

CDR3 length: 17
clone size: .
D gene: TRBD2
V gene: TRBV5-1
J gene: TRBJ2-1
CDR3 protein: CASSLALAGSSYNEQFF
CDR3 DNA: TGCGCCAGCAGCTTGGCGCTAGCGGGCTCTTCCTACAATGAGCAGTTCTTC

CDR3 length: 13
clone size: .
D gene: .
V gene: TRBV19
J gene: TRBJ2-1
CDR3 protein: CASSIVALGAQFF
CDR3 DNA: TGTGCCAGTAGTATAGTAGCCCTAGGGGCGCAGTTCTTC

CDR3 length: 16
clone size: .
D gene: TRBD2
V gene: TRBV6-5
J gene: TRBJ2-2
CDR3 protein: CASSLGGSGNTGELFF
CDR3 DNA: TGTGCCAGCAGTTTGGGCGGGAGTGGAAACACCGGGGAGCTGTTTTTT

CDR3 length: 14
clone size: .
D gene: TRBD1
V gene: TRBV29-1
J gene: TRBJ1-2
CDR3 protein: CSVEIRRDRGVNTF
CDR3 DNA: TGCAGCGTTGAAATTCGACGGGACAGGGGAGTTAACACCTTC

CDR3 length: 15
clone size: .
D gene: TRBD2
V gene: TRBV3-1/TRBV3-2
J gene: TRBJ2-3
CDR3 protein: CASIGSGTISDTQYF
CDR3 DNA: TGTGCCAGCATTGGTAGCGGGACAATCTCAGATACGCAGTATTTT

CDR3 length: 13
clone size: .
D gene: .
V gene: TRBV12-3/TRBV12-4
J gene: TRBJ1-1
CDR3 protein: CASSNQGGTEAFF
CDR3 DNA: TGTGCCAGCAGTAATCAGGGAGGCACTGAAGCTTTCTTT

CDR3 length: 13
clone size: .
D gene: .
V gene: TRBV11-2
J gene: TRBJ1-2
CDR3 protein: CASSLEGRTNGGF
CDR3 DNA: TGTGCCAGCAGCTTAGAAGGGAGAACCAACGGTGGCTTC

CDR3 length: 17
clone size: .
D gene: .
V gene: TRBV5-1
J gene: TRBJ2-4
CDR3 protein: CASSLLGINRTKNIQYF
CDR3 DNA: TGCGCCAGCAGCTTGTTAGGCATTAACAGGACAAAAAACATTCAGTACTTC

CDR3 length: 13
clone size: .
D gene: TRBD1
V gene: TRBV4-1
J gene: TRBJ1-1
CDR3 protein: CASSPRQGTEAFF
CDR3 DNA: TGCGCCAGCAGCCCCAGACAGGGAACTGAAGCTTTCTTT

CDR3 length: 13
clone size: .
D gene: .
V gene: TRBV30
J gene: TRBJ1-2
CDR3 protein: CAWRKQGNYGYTF
CDR3 DNA: TGTGCCTGGAGAAAACAGGGAAACTATGGCTACACCTTC

CDR3 length: 15
clone size: .
D gene: TRBD1
V gene: TRBV6-5
J gene: TRBJ1-5
CDR3 protein: CASSPGQGWNQPQHF
CDR3 DNA: TGTGCCAGCAGTCCAGGACAGGGATGGAATCAGCCCCAGCATTTT

CDR3 length: 13
clone size: .
D gene: .
V gene: TRBV28
J gene: TRBJ1-2
CDR3 protein: CASREYGTIGYTF
CDR3 DNA: TGTGCCAGCAGAGAGTACGGGACTATAGGCTACACCTTC

CDR3 length: 18
clone size: .
D gene: TRBD2
V gene: TRBV28
J gene: TRBJ2-2
CDR3 protein: CASSLLTSGRADTGELFF
CDR3 DNA: TGTGCCAGCAGTTTATTAACTAGCGGGAGGGCCGACACCGGGGAGCTGTTTTTT

CDR3 length: 16
clone size: .
D gene: TRBD2
V gene: TRBV5-4
J gene: TRBJ2-7
CDR3 protein: CASSFRGTSGPYEQYF
CDR3 DNA: TGTGCCAGCAGCTTTAGGGGGACTAGCGGACCCTACGAGCAGTACTTC

CDR3 length: 14
clone size: .
D gene: TRBD2
V gene: TRBV2
J gene: TRBJ2-1
CDR3 protein: CASSGLAGNNEQFF
CDR3 DNA: TGTGCCAGCAGTGGACTAGCGGGAAACAATGAGCAGTTCTTC

CDR3 length: 15
clone size: .
D gene: .
V gene: TRBV4-1
J gene: TRBJ2-7
CDR3 protein: CASSPRAADNYEQYF
CDR3 DNA: TGCGCCAGCAGCCCCCGGGCAGCGGATAACTACGAGCAGTACTTC

CDR3 length: 12
clone size: many
D gene: TRBD1
V gene: TRBV5-1
J gene: TRBJ1-1
CDR3 protein: CASSGQGPEAFF
CDR3 DNA: TGCGCCAGCAGCGGACAGGGACCTGAAGCTTTCTTT

CDR3 length: 11
clone size: .
D gene: .
V gene: TRBV1
J gene: TRBJ1-1
CDR3 protein: CTSLRNTEAFF
CDR3 DNA: TGCACCAGCCTCCGGAACACTGAAGCTTTCTTT

CDR3 length: 18
clone size: .
D gene: TRBD2
V gene: TRBV3-1/TRBV3-2
J gene: TRBJ2-5
CDR3 protein: CASSQAGTSGIVGETQYF
CDR3 DNA: TGTGCCAGCAGCCAAGCGGGGACTAGCGGGATTGTCGGAGAGACCCAGTACTTC

CDR3 length: 15
clone size: .
D gene: .
V gene: TRBV2
J gene: TRBJ2-5
CDR3 protein: CASTFGFGGGETQYF
CDR3 DNA: TGTGCCAGCACGTTTGGCTTCGGAGGTGGAGAGACCCAGTACTTC

CDR3 length: 15
clone size: .
D gene: TRBD2
V gene: TRBV4-1
J gene: TRBJ2-1
CDR3 protein: CASSQEGSGRYEQFF
CDR3 DNA: TGCGCCAGCAGCCAAGAGGGTAGCGGGAGGTATGAGCAGTTCTTC

CDR3 length: 11
clone size: .
D gene: TRBD1
V gene: TRBV30
J gene: TRBJ1-1
CDR3 protein: CAWRLDRVVFF
CDR3 DNA: TGTGCCTGGAGGCTAGACAGGGTTGTTTTCTTT

CDR3 length: 15
clone size: once
D gene: .
V gene: TRBV6-5
J gene: TRBJ1-5
CDR3 protein: CASIPEGFSNQPQHF
CDR3 DNA: TGTGCCAGCATTCCGGAGGGGTTCAGCAATCAGCCCCAGCATTTT

CDR3 length: 14
clone size: .
D gene: .
V gene: TRBV4-2
J gene: TRBJ1-2
CDR3 protein: CASSQDLQGYGYTF
CDR3 DNA: TGTGCCAGCAGCCAAGATCTCCAGGGTTATGGCTACACCTTC

CDR3 length: 13
clone size: .
D gene: .
V gene: TRBV12-3/TRBV12-4
J gene: TRBJ1-1
CDR3 protein: CASTGTGSTEAFF
CDR3 DNA: TGTGCCAGCACCGGAACAGGGAGCACTGAAGCTTTCTTT

CDR3 length: 15
clone size: .
D gene: .
V gene: TRBV7-9
J gene: TRBJ2-4
CDR3 protein: CASSAIGQYRNIQYF
CDR3 DNA: TGTGCCAGCAGCGCGATTGGGCAGTATAGGAACATTCAGTACTTC

CDR3 length: 15
clone size: .
D gene: TRBD2
V gene: TRBV11-2
J gene: TRBJ2-1
CDR3 protein: CASSPAPSGRYEQFF
CDR3 DNA: TGTGCCAGCAGCCCTGCCCCTAGCGGGCGGTATGAGCAGTTCTTC

CDR3 length: 15
clone size: .
D gene: .
V gene: TRBV28
J gene: TRBJ1-5
CDR3 protein: CASSWSGGGNQPQHF
CDR3 DNA: TGTGCCAGCAGCTGGAGTGGGGGGGGCAATCAGCCCCAGCATTTT

CDR3 length: 17
clone size: .
D gene: .
V gene: TRBV15
J gene: TRBJ1-4
CDR3 protein: CATSRGGSLGGNEKLFF
CDR3 DNA: TGTGCCACCAGCAGAGGGGGCAGTCTAGGAGGGAATGAAAAACTGTTTTTT

CDR3 length: 14
clone size: .
D gene: .
V gene: TRBV19
J gene: TRBJ2-2
CDR3 protein: CASARVPNTGELFF
CDR3 DNA: TGTGCCAGTGCCCGGGTACCGAACACCGGGGAGCTGTTTTTT

CDR3 length: 15
clone size: .
D gene: TRBD2
V gene: TRBV5-1
J gene: TRBJ2-2
CDR3 protein: CASSLLAANTGELFF
CDR3 DNA: TGCGCCAGCAGCTTACTAGCGGCGAACACCGGGGAGCTGTTTTTT

CDR3 length: 16
clone size: .
D gene: TRBD1
V gene: TRBV12-5
J gene: TRBJ2-1
CDR3 protein: CASGLGQGAAYNEQFF
CDR3 DNA: TGTGCTAGTGGTTTGGGACAGGGGGCGGCCTACAATGAGCAGTTCTTC

CDR3 length: 13
clone size: .
D gene: .
V gene: TRBV5-4
J gene: TRBJ1-1
CDR3 protein: CASSLGGNTEAFF
CDR3 DNA: TGTGCCAGCAGCTTAGGGGGGAACACTGAAGCTTTCTTT

CDR3 length: 15
clone size: .
D gene: .
V gene: TRBV10-3
J gene: TRBJ2-7
CDR3 protein: CAISESKTVTYEQYF
CDR3 DNA: TGTGCCATCAGTGAGTCAAAGACAGTCACCTACGAGCAGTACTTC

CDR3 length: 13
clone size: .
D gene: TRBD1
V gene: TRBV5-1
J gene: TRBJ2-1
CDR3 protein: CASSWDSYNEQFF
CDR3 DNA: TGCGCCAGCAGCTGGGACAGCTACAATGAGCAGTTCTTC

CDR3 length: 11
clone size: many
D gene: .
V gene: TRBV29-1
J gene: TRBJ1-1
CDR3 protein: CSATRNTEAFF
CDR3 DNA: TGCAGCGCAACACGGAACACTGAAGCTTTCTTT

CDR3 length: 14
clone size: few
D gene: .
V gene: TRBV7-9
J gene: TRBJ2-7
CDR3 protein: CASSLATAPYEQYF
CDR3 DNA: TGTGCCAGCAGCTTAGCTACTGCTCCCTACGAGCAGTACTTC

CDR3 length: 17
clone size: .
D gene: TRBD1
V gene: TRBV9
J gene: TRBJ1-2
CDR3 protein: CASRTTGGTEDYGGYTF
CDR3 DNA: TGTGCCAGCAGGACAACAGGGGGCACGGAGGATTATGGTGGCTACACCTTC

CDR3 length: 14
clone size: .
D gene: .
V gene: TRBV20-1
J gene: TRBJ2-5
CDR3 protein: CSASTTASQETQYF
CDR3 DNA: TGCAGTGCTAGTACTACGGCCTCCCAAGAGACCCAGTACTTC

CDR3 length: 12
clone size: .
D gene: .
V gene: TRBV2
J gene: TRBJ1-2
CDR3 protein: CASSKDTYGYTF
CDR3 DNA: TGTGCCAGCAGTAAGGACACATATGGCTACACCTTC

CDR3 length: 14
clone size: .
D gene: TRBD1
V gene: TRBV18
J gene: TRBJ1-2
CDR3 protein: CASSPTTGVYGYTF
CDR3 DNA: TGTGCCAGCTCACCTACAACAGGGGTCTATGGCTACACCTTC

CDR3 length: 15
clone size: .
D gene: .
V gene: TRBV7-2
J gene: TRBJ1-5
CDR3 protein: CASSLGSGVLQPQHF
CDR3 DNA: TGTGCCAGCAGCTTAGGGTCAGGGGTGCTACAGCCCCAGCATTTT

CDR3 length: 15
clone size: .
D gene: .
V gene: TRBV24-1
J gene: TRBJ2-3
CDR3 protein: CATSDVGGVTDTQYF
CDR3 DNA: TGTGCCACCAGTGATGTTGGCGGGGTAACAGATACGCAGTATTTT